One and the same sample provided the 14 T cell receptor beta chains below, sequenced in a study of T cells in Graves' hyperthyroidism and ophthalmopathy. Amplification of TCR beta CDR3 regions used RNA as the template. During a first-round RT-PCR of the TCR CDR3, the HTBI primer set was used. A single record per CDR3 protein comes from TCRdb applying MiXCR to the multiplex PCR reads. The data contain about 160,000 distinct CDR3 sequences, approximately 9% of them singletons. Sequencing was performed on blood. The receptors come from a woman between 18 and 29 years old with Graves' hyperthyroidism that later progressed to Graves' ophthalmopathy.

This clonotype was seen many times. V usage is TRBV30 and J usage is TRBJ1-6, with D unclear. This CDR3 spans 13 amino acids. The V end was cut by 0 bases, the J end by 7 bases, with 7 bases between. Germline V gene data show CDR1 as GTSNPN and CDR2 as SVGIG (reference sequence). The CDR3 region is CAWSVKSNSPLHF. In nucleotides, the CDR3 is TGTGCCTGGAGTGTAAAGTCAAATTCACCCCTCCACTTT.

This clonotype occurred many times. The CDR3 DNA follows: TGTGCCAGCAGCTTAGATGGAGGGTCTTCTGGAAACACCATATATTTT. Translated, it gives CASSLDGGSSGNTIYF. The rearrangement joins TRBV11-3 to TRBJ1-3; unclear D gene. V was shortened by 0 bases and J by 1 base, with 10 bases between the two germline ends. The CDR3 runs to 16 residues. Per germline, CDR1 SGHNT and CDR2 YENEEA.

There are many counts of this clonotype. J is TRBJ2-7 and V is TRBV30; perhaps TRBD1 as D (6 bases). Germline lookup yields CDR1 GTSNPN and CDR2 SVGIG (reference sequence). The CDR3 is 12 amino acids. V lost 6 bases and J 2 bases, leaving 11 bases between the germline ends. The CDR3 spells CACRGSAYEQYF. CDR3 DNA: TGTGCCTGCAGGGGCTCTGCCTACGAGCAGTACTTC.

This clonotype turned up a few times. The rearrangement joins TRBV6-4 to TRBJ2-1; D not resolved. V shed 7 bases and J shed 2 bases, with 15 bases lying between them. CDR1 is MRHNA and CDR2 is SNTAGT in the germline V gene. The CDR3 totals 15 residues. This chain's CDR3 is CASTPTPDPYNEQFF. In DNA form, the CDR3 reads TGTGCCAGCACTCCCACCCCCGATCCCTACAATGAGCAGTTCTTC.

This clonotype has a count of ten or more. The chain is built from TRBV3-1 and TRBJ2-1; D is undetermined. V was pared by 0 bases and J by 0 bases, with 12 bases between. The CDR3 runs to 17 residues. Germline V CDR1 and CDR2: LGHDT, YNNKEL (reference sequence). CDR3 protein: CASSQDWLRLSYNEQFF. DNA for the CDR3: TGTGCCAGCAGCCAAGATTGGCTGCGGCTCTCCTACAATGAGCAGTTCTTC.

Ten or more counts support this clonotype. V is TRBV6-5 and J is TRBJ2-5, with 11 bases matching TRBD2. CDR3 size: 16 residues. Germline CDR1 reads MNHEY; CDR2 reads SVGAGI. Trimming at V came to 0 bases and at J to 5 bases, leaving 5 bases not matched to a gene. In DNA form, the CDR3 reads TGTGCCAGCAGTTACTCCGCTAGCGGGGGGTACGAGACCCAGTACTTC. It encodes CASSYSASGGYETQYF.

This clonotype was found a few times. A much larger clone lies one base from this, so it may be a read error. The chain joins TRBV28 to TRBJ1-2; the D gene is possibly TRBD1 (5 bases). The CDR3 is made up of 15 amino acids. Germline V gives CDR1 MDHEN, CDR2 SYDVKM. The CDR3 sequence: CASSPVREFNYGHTF. DNA of the CDR3: TGTGCCAGCAGTCCCGTCAGGGAGTTTAACTATGGCCACACCTTC.

This chain links TRBV30 with TRBJ2-4; tentative D call: TRBD2 (7 bases). CDR1 is GTSNPN, CDR2 SVGIG, per germline (reference sequence). The germline V and J ends were trimmed by 4 bases and 12 bases, with 16 bases remaining between them. The CDR3 length is 12 residues. The CDR3 DNA is TGTGCCTGGAAGGGGGGGACCCCTCCTCAGTACTTC. Translating it yields CAWKGGTPPQYF. Complete variable domain (other parts from reference TRBV30 and TRBJ2-4): SQTIHQWPATLVQPVGSPLSLECTVEGTSNPNLYWYRQAAGRGLQLLFYSVGIGQISSEVPQNLSASRPQDRQFILSSKKLLLSDSGFYLCAWKGGTPPQYFGAGTRLSVL.

This clonotype has ten or more counts. The CDR3 is CAISGQGNNYGYTF. CDR3 DNA: TGTGCCATCAGTGGGCAGGGCAACAACTATGGCTACACCTTC. The chain is built from TRBV10-3 and TRBJ1-2, with D tentatively TRBD1 (5 bases). The germline V and J ends were trimmed by 4 bases and 2 bases, with 11 bases remaining between them. CDR1 ENHRY and CDR2 SYGVKD come from the germline V gene. The CDR3 consists of 14 residues.

There are many counts of this clonotype. This CDR3 reads CASSLPAWDTQYF. DNA of the CDR3: TGTGCCAGCAGTTTACCGGCCTGGGATACGCAGTATTTT. V usage is TRBV28 and J usage is TRBJ2-3; no clear D. The CDR3 covers 13 residues. Trimming stripped 2 bases from V and 6 bases from J, with 9 bases between. Germline V gene data show CDR1 as MDHEN and CDR2 as SYDVKM.

The sample holds many counts of this clonotype. For the CDR3, the DNA is TGTGCCAGCAGCTTGGGACTAGCGGGACTCTACGAGCAGTACTTC. Translation: CASSLGLAGLYEQYF. The V and J genes are TRBV7-2 and TRBJ2-7; 13 bases align to TRBD2. CDR1 is SGHTA, CDR2 FQGNSA, per germline. V lost 3 bases and J lost 3; bases outside the gene matches: 2. The CDR3 sequence is 15 residues long. Full variable domain (remainder filled in from reference TRBV7-2 and TRBJ2-7): GAGVSQSPSNKVTEKGKDVELRCDPISGHTALYWYRQSLGQGLEFLIYFQGNSAPDKSGLPSDRFSAERTGGSVSTLTIQRTQQEDSAVYLCASSLGLAGLYEQYFGPGTRLTVT.

The chain uses TRBV4-2 and TRBJ1-1, with D possibly being TRBD1 (6 bases). Germline V gene sequence: CDR1 LGHNA, CDR2 YNFKEQ. This CDR3 has 14 amino acids. Trimming removed 0 bases at V and 7 bases at J, with 12 bases between. The CDR3 region is CASSQEGGSGEAFF. The CDR3 nucleotides read TGTGCCAGCAGCCAAGAGGGGGGCTCGGGTGAAGCTTTCTTT.

In this sample, this clonotype turned up a few times. The V call is TRBV7-2, the J call TRBJ2-5, with D tentatively TRBD2 (6 bases). Germline V lookup: CDR1 SGHTA, CDR2 FQGNSA. This CDR3 comprises 14 residues. Between the trimmed V and J ends, which lost 4 bases and 4 bases, there was a span of 13 bases. CDR3 nucleotides: TGTGCCAGCAGCTCCTACAGGAGGGGAGAGACCCAGTACTTC. Translating it yields CASSSYRRGETQYF.

This clonotype was detected many times. V is TRBV6-1 and J is TRBJ2-3, with TRBD2 as a possible D gene (5 bases). Trimming cost V 4 bases and J 6 bases, with 8 bases left between them. The CDR3 is 12 residues long. Germline V lookup: CDR1 MNHNS, CDR2 SASEGT. DNA for the CDR3: TGTGCCAGCAGTGGGACTCCCGATACGCAGTATTTT. It is translated as CASSGTPDTQYF.